The following is a TCR beta chain sequence with its context. V lost 6 bases, J lost 5 bases, and 4 bases stayed unmatched. Germline V gives CDR1 SNHLY, CDR2 FYNNEI. This CDR3 has 13 amino acids. The record originates from a study of control samples from healthy donors and cancer patients. The data were produced by immunoSEQ multiplex PCR, yet TCRdb's version contains in-frame clones alone and is incomplete. The sample includes about 40,000 clones, around 90% of them seen just once. The TCR comes from a woman between 45 and 65 years old in good health. What was sequenced was blood. The genes are TRBV2 and TRBJ1-2; 9 nucleotides align to TRBD1. The chain's CDR3 is CASSGQGIYGYTF. The CDR3 region has the DNA TGTGCCAGCAGCGGACAGGGGATTTATGGCTACACCTTC. The variable domain in full, with the rest retrieved from reference TRBV2 and TRBJ1-2, is EPEVTQTPSHQVTQMGQEVILRCVPISNHLYFYWYRQILGQKVEFLVSFYNNEISEKSEIFDDQFSVERPDGSNFTLKIRSTKLEDSAMYFCASSGQGIYGYTFGSGTRLTVV.